Following are 7 T cell receptor beta chains from one sample sequenced in a study of cytomegalovirus exposure and HLA in healthy donors. Use of 60 Vbeta and 13 Jbeta primers characterized the PCR. Here immunoSEQ multiplex PCR was the method, and the copy in TCRdb shows in-frame clones only, minus some. The sample contains approximately 220,000 clones, under 80% of which appear only once. Sequences were obtained from PBMCs. These receptors were taken from a girl aged 2-10 years in good health and CMV-seronegative.

As for this clone: One end of the junction fails to match germline, which may point to a read error. The sample contains more than one DNA sequence encoding this CDR3. This chain links TRBV30 with TRBJ2-2; possibly TRBD1 for D (5 bases). The CDR3 contains 12 residues. CDR1 and CDR2 (germline): GTSNPN, SVGIG (reference sequence). CDR3 loop: CACLSVTGELFF. The CDR3 DNA reads TGCGCCTGCCTCTCGGTCACAGGCGAGCTGTTTTTT.

There are a few counts of this clone. V usage is TRBV27 and J usage is TRBJ1-1, with TRBD1 identical over 8 bases. The V gene end was trimmed by 4 bases and the J gene end by 3 bases; junction bases not matched to a gene: 7. The CDR3 contains 15 residues. Germline CDR1 is MNHEY and CDR2 is SMNVEV (reference sequence). The CDR3 bases are TGTGCCAGCAGTTCAGGGACAGGCGCGTACACTGAAGCTTTCTTT. The encoded protein is CASSSGTGAYTEAFF.

The chain is built from TRBV27 and TRBJ2-1; 13 nucleotides line up with TRBD2. The germline V gene has CDR1 MNHEY and CDR2 SMNVEV (reference sequence). The CDR3 covers 16 residues. J was trimmed by 3 bases and V by 5 bases; bases with no gene match: 4. CDR3 bases: TGTGCCAGCAGTCGACTAGCGGGAGGTATCTACAATGAGCAGTTCTTC. Protein: CASSRLAGGIYNEQFF.

The V call is TRBV2, the J call TRBJ1-5; 7 nucleotides align to TRBD1. J was trimmed by 11 bases and V by 4 bases; bases with no gene match: 11. Germline values: CDR1 SNHLY, CDR2 FYNNEI. This CDR3 has 14 amino acids. The CDR3 DNA is TGTGCCAGCAGTGCCCTGACAGGGTTGGGGGCCCAGCATTTT. It translates to CASSALTGLGAQHF.

The V and J genes are TRBV5-4 and TRBJ2-5; 12 bases line up with TRBD2. This CDR3 is 15 amino acids long. Trimming at V came to 4 bases and at J to 8 bases, leaving 9 bases not matched to a gene. Per germline, CDR1 SGHNT and CDR2 YYREEE (reference sequence). The CDR3 region has the DNA TGTGCCAGCAGCCGACTAGCGGGAGCGCTAGAAACCCAGTACTTC. It is translated as CASSRLAGALETQYF.

This clone has a single count. V gene TRBV9 combines with J gene TRBJ2-3; weak D call: TRBD2 (6 bases). V was pared by 0 bases and J by 0 bases, with 17 bases between. The germline CDR1 and CDR2 sequences are SGDLS and YYNGEE. CDR3 length equals 18 residues. As DNA, the CDR3 is TGTGCCAGCAGCGTAGATCCGACCGGGACTGGAAGCACAGATACGCAGTATTTT. It is translated as CASSVDPTGTGSTDTQYF. The full variable domain, rest sourced from reference TRBV9 and TRBJ2-3, is DSGVTQTPKHLITATGQRVTLRCSPRSGDLSVYWYQQSLDQGLQFLIQYYNGEERAKGNILERFSAQQFPDLHSELNLSSLELGDSALYFCASSVDPTGTGSTDTQYFGPGTRLTVL.

The table lists this clone with a few counts. The chain combines TRBV5-5 with TRBJ1-2, with TRBD1 identical over 9 bases. V lost 0 bases to trimming and J lost 7 bases; unmatched junction nucleotides: 7. Germline V gene sequence: CDR1 SGHKS, CDR2 YYEKEE (reference sequence). The CDR3 length is 15 residues. The CDR3 nucleotides are TGTGCCAGCAGCTTGGTCTCGGGACAGGGATCTGGCTACACCTTC. Protein product: CASSLVSGQGSGYTF.